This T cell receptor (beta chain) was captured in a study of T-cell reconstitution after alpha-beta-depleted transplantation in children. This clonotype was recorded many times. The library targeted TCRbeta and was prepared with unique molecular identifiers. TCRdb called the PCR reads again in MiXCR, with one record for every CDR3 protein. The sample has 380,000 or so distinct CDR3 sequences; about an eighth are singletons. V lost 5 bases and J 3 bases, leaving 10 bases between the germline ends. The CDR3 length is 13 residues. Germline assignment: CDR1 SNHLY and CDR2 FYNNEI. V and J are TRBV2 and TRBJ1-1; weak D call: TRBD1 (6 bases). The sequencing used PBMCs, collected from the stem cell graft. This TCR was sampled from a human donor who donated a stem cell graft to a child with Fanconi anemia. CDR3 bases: TGTGCCAGCAGTTATTACAGGGACACTGAAGCTTTCTTT. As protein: CASSYYRDTEAFF.